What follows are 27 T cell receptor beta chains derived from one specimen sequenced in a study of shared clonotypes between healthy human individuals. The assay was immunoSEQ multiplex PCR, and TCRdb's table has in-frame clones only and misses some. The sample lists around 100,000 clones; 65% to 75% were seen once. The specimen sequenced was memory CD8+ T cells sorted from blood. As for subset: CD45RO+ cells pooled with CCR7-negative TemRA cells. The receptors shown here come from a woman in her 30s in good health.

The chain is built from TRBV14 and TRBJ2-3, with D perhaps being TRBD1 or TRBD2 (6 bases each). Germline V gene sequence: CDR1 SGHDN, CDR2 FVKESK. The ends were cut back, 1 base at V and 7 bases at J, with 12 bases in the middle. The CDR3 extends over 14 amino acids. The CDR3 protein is CASSQVGGRNTQYF. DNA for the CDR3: TGTGCCAGCAGCCAAGTCGGGGGCAGAAATACGCAGTATTTT.

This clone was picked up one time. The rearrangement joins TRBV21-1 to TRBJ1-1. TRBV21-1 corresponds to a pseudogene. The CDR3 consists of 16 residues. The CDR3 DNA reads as TGTGCCAGCAGCACATACGTAGCTACACAACGCACTGAAGCTTTCTTT. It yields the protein CASSTYVATQRTEAFF.

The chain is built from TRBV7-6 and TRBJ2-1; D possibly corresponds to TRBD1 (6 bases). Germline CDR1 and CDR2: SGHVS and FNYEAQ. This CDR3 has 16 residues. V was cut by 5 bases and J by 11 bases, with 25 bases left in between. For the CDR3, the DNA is TGTGCCAGCAGCCCATCCAGAAAACCAGGGGAGCCCCAGCAGTTCTTC. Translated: CASSPSRKPGEPQQFF. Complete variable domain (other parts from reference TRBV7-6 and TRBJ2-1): GAGVSQSPRYKVTKRGQDVALRCDPISGHVSLYWYRQALGQGPEFLTYFNYEAQQDKSGLPNDRFSAERPEGSISTLTIQRTEQRDSAMYRCASSPSRKPGEPQQFFGPGTRLTVL.

CDR3 nucleotide sequence: TGCGCCAGCAGCTCCGGACTAGCGGTTTACACAGATACGCAGTATTTT. Protein sequence: CASSSGLAVYTDTQYF. V is TRBV5-1 and J is TRBJ2-3, with TRBD2 identical over 10 bases. The V and J ends lost 3 bases and 2 bases, in that order; junction bases with no gene match: 6. This CDR3 has 16 amino acids. CDR1 and CDR2 (germline): SGHRS, YFSETQ. Looking up the rest from reference TRBV5-1 and TRBJ2-3 gives the full variable domain: KAGVTQTPRYLIKTRGQQVTLSCSPISGHRSVSWYQQTPGQGLQFLFEYFSETQRNKGNFPGRFSGRQFSNSRSEMNVSTLELGDSALYLCASSSGLAVYTDTQYFGPGTRLTVL.

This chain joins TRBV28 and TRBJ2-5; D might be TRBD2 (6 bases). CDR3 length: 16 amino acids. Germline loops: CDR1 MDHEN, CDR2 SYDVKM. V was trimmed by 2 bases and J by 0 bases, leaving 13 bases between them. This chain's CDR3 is CASSLRLAENQETQYF. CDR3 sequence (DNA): TGTGCCAGCAGTTTACGGTTAGCGGAAAACCAAGAGACCCAGTACTTC.

CDR3 sequence: CASSFARDRQIRNTQYF. The CDR3 coding sequence is TGTGCCAGCAGTTTTGCGAGGGACAGACAAATAAGAAATACGCAGTATTTT. This chain uses TRBV28 with TRBJ2-3; 7 nucleotides match TRBD1. V was pared by 3 bases and J by 7 bases, with 16 bases of the junction left unmatched. The CDR3 covers 17 residues. Germline CDR1 and CDR2: MDHEN and SYDVKM.

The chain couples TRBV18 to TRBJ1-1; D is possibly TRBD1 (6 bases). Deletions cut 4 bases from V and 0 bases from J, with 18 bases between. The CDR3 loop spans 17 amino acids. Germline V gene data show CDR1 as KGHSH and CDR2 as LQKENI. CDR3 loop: CASSRRGQQGVNTEAFF. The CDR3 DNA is TGTGCCAGCTCACGGAGGGGCCAACAGGGAGTGAACACTGAAGCTTTCTTT.

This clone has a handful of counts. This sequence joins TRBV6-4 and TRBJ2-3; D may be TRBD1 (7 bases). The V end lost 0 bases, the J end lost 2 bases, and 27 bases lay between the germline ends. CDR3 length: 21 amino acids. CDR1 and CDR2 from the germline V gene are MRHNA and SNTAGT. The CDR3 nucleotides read TGTGCCAGCAGTGACTCGACTAGGGGGCTTTGGTTTAAGGCCCACACAGATACGCAGTATTTT. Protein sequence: CASSDSTRGLWFKAHTDTQYF.

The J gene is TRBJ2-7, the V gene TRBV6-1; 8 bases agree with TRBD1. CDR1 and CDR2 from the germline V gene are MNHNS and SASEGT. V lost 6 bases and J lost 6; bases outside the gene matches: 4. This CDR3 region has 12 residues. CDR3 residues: CASRAGGGEQYF. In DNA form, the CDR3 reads TGTGCCAGCAGAGCAGGGGGCGGCGAGCAGTACTTC.

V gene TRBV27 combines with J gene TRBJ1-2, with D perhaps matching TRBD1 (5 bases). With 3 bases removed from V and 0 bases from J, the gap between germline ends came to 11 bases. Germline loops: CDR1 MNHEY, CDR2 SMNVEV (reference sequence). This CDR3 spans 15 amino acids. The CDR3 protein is CASSFRDRSNYGYTF. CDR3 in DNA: TGTGCCAGCAGTTTCCGGGACCGATCTAACTATGGCTACACCTTC.

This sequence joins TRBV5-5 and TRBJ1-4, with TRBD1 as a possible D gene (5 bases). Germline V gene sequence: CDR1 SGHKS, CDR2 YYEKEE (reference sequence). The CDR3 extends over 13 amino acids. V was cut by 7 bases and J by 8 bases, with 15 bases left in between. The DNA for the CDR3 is TGTGCCAGCCTCAGGGAGGGCGCGGAAAAACTGTTTTTT. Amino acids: CASLREGAEKLFF.

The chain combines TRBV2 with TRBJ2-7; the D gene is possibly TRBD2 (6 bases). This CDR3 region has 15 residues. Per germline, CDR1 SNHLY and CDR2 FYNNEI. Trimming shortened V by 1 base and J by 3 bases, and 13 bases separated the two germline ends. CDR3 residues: CASSEGGLAVYEQYF. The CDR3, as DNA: TGTGCCAGCAGTGAAGGGGGTTTAGCGGTCTACGAGCAGTACTTC.

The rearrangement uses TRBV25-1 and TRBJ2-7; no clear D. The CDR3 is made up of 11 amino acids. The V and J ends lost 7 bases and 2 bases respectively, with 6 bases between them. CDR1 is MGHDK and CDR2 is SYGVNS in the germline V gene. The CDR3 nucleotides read TGTGCCAGCACCGGCGCCTACGAGCAGTACTTC. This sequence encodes CASTGAYEQYF.

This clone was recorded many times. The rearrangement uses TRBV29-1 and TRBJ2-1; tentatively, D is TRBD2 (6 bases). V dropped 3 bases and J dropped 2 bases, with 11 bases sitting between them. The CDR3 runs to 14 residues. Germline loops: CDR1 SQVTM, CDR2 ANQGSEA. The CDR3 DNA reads TGCAGCGTTGACTCCGCGGGAACCTACAATGAGCAGTTCTTC. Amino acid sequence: CSVDSAGTYNEQFF.

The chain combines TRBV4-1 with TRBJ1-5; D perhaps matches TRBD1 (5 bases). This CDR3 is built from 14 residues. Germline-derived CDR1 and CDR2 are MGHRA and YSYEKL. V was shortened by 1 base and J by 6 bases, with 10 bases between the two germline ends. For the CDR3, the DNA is TGCGCCAGCAGCCAAGGGGGGACGGGTCAGCCCCAGCATTTT. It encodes CASSQGGTGQPQHF.

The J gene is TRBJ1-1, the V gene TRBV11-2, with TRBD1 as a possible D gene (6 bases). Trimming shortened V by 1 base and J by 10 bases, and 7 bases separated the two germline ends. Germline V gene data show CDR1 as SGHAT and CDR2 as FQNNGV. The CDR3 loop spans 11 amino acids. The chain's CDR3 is CASSLARGAFF. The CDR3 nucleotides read TGTGCCAGCAGCTTAGCCAGGGGAGCTTTCTTT.

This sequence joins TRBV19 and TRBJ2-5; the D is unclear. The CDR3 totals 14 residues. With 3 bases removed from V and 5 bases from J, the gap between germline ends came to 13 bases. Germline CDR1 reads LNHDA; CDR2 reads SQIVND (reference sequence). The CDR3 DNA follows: TGTGCCAGTAGTATTCTTGTTTATGATGAGACCCAGTACTTC. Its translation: CASSILVYDETQYF.

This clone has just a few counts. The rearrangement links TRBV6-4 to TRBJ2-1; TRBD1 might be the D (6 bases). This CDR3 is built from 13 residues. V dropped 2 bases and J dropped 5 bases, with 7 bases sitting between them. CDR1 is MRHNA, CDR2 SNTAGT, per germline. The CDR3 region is CASSDRDNNEQFF. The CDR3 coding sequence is TGTGCCAGCAGTGACCGGGACAACAATGAGCAGTTCTTC.

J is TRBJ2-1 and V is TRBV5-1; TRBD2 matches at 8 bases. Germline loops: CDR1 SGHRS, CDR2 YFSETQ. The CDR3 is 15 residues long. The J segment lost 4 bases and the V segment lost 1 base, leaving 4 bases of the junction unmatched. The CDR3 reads CASSLHSGRYNEQFF. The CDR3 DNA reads TGCGCCAGCAGCTTGCACAGCGGGAGATACAATGAGCAGTTCTTC.

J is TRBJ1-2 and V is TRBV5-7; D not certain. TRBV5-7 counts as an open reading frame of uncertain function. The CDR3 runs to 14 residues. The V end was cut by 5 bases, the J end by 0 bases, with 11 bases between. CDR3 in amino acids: CASSLQRANYGYTF. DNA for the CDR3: TGTGCCAGCAGTCTTCAGCGCGCTAACTATGGCTACACCTTC.

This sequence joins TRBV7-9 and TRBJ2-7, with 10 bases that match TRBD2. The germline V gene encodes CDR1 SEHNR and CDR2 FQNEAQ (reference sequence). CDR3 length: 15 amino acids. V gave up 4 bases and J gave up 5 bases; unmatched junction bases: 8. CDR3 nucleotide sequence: TGTGCCAGCAGCTCCAGGACTAGCGGACGAGACGAGCAGTACTTC. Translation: CASSSRTSGRDEQYF.

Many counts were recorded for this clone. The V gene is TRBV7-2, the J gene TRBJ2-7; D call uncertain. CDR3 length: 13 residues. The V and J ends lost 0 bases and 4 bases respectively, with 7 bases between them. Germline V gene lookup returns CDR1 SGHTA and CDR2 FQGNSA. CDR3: CASSLAAGYEQYF. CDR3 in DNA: TGTGCCAGCAGCTTAGCGGCCGGGTACGAGCAGTACTTC.

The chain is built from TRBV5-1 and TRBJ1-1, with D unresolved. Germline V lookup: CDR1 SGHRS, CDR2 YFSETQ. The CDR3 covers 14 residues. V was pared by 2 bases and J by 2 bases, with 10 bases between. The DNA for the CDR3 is TGCGCCAGCAGCTTTGGGCTTACCAACACTGAAGCTTTCTTT. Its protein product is CASSFGLTNTEAFF.

Here the CDR3 DNA reads TGCAGTGCTATAAGAGGGTTCGAGCAGTACTTC. Translating gives CSAIRGFEQYF. The chain is built from TRBV20-1 and TRBJ2-7, with TRBD2 as a possible D gene (5 bases). This CDR3 is built from 11 residues. V was shortened by 4 bases and J by 6 bases, with 10 bases between the two germline ends. Germline V gives CDR1 DFQATT, CDR2 SNEGSKA (reference sequence).

CDR3 DNA sequence: TGTGCCAGCAGCTCCGTTAGAGCAATCCCCTGCGAGCAGTACTTC. It yields the protein CASSSVRAIPCEQYF. The chain uses TRBV7-8 and TRBJ2-7; D uncertain. Trimming took 4 bases from V and 6 from J, leaving 19 bases between them. This CDR3 region has 15 residues. In germline, CDR1 is SGHVS, CDR2 FQNEAQ. Full variable domain (remainder filled in from reference TRBV7-8 and TRBJ2-7): GAGVSQSPRYKVAKRGQDVALRCDPISGHVSLFWYQQALGQGPEFLTYFQNEAQLDKSGLPSDRFFAERPEGSVSTLKIQRTQQEDSAVYLCASSSVRAIPCEQYFGPGTRLTVT.

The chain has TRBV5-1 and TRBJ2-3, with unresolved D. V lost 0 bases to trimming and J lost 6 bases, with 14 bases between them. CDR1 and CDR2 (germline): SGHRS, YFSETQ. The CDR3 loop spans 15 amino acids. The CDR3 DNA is TGCGCCAGCAGCTTGGTTAGACAAGCCCGCGATACGCAGTATTTT. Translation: CASSLVRQARDTQYF.

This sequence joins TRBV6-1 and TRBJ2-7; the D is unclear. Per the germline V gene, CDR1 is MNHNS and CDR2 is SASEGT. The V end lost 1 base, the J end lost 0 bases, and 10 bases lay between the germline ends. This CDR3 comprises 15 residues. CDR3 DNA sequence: TGTGCCAGCAGTGAAGAGGGCGGTAGCTCCTACGAGCAGTACTTC. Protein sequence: CASSEEGGSSYEQYF.